Below are 27 T cell receptor beta chains sequenced from a single sample in a study of blood T cell repertoires in COVID-19. Repertoires were generated with immunoSEQ multiplex PCR, while TCRdb's copy carries only in-frame clones and drops some. The sample lists hundreds of thousands of clones, 80% to 90% seen once, with 1.1% in the top ten. The material sequenced was PBMCs or T cells enriched from blood (not recorded which). The source is a man aged 30-40 years who had recovered from COVID-19.

The rearrangement joins TRBV7-9 to TRBJ2-4; tentative D call: TRBD2 (5 bases). Trimming left V 5 bases short and J 8 bases short, with 22 bases between. There are 16 residues in the CDR3. Germline V gives CDR1 SEHNR, CDR2 FQNEAQ (reference sequence). As DNA, the CDR3 is TGTGCCAGCAGCCAACCACCTACTAGTTCGGCAGACATTCAGTACTTC. Protein: CASSQPPTSSADIQYF. Looking up the rest from reference TRBV7-9 and TRBJ2-4 gives the full variable domain: DTGVSQNPRHKITKRGQNVTFRCDPISEHNRLYWYRQTLGQGPEFLTYFQNEAQLEKSRLLSDRFSAERPKGSFSTLEIQRTEQGDSAMYLCASSQPPTSSADIQYFGAGTRLSVL.

The chain joins TRBV19 to TRBJ1-4; 8 bases map to TRBD1. CDR1 and CDR2 (germline): LNHDA, SQIVND (reference sequence). Unmatched junction bases numbered 3, after V lost 8 bases and J lost 1 base. The CDR3 consists of 14 residues. The CDR3 here is CASGGQGTNEKLFF. CDR3 DNA sequence: TGTGCCAGTGGCGGACAGGGAACTAATGAAAAACTGTTTTTT.

Points on this clone: The same CDR3 arises from other DNA sequences in this sample as well. This chain connects TRBV18 to TRBJ1-1, with 9 bases aligning to TRBD1. The V gene's germline CDR1 is KGHSH and CDR2 LQKENI. The CDR3 is 13 residues long. With 4 bases clipped from V and 5 bases from J, the junction kept 2 bases outside the gene matches. In nucleotides, the CDR3 is TGTGCCAGCTCACGGACAGGGGAAACTGAAGCTTTCTTT. Protein product: CASSRTGETEAFF.

This sequence joins TRBV24-1 and TRBJ2-2; 8 nucleotides align to TRBD1. The junction had 5 bases not matched to a gene; V was cut back by 0 bases and J by 3 bases. The CDR3 is made up of 17 amino acids. Germline CDR1 and CDR2: KGHDR and SFDVKD. The CDR3 region has the DNA TGTGCCACCAGTGATTTGCCAGGGGGCAAGGACACCGGGGAGCTGTTTTTT. As protein: CATSDLPGGKDTGELFF.

Worth noting for this clone: Additional DNA sequences in this sample encode the identical CDR3. The chain has TRBV3-1 (or the pseudogene TRBV3-2) and TRBJ1-6; TRBD1 matches 7 bases. This CDR3 spans 15 amino acids. Germline CDR1 LGHDT, CDR2 YNNKEL (reference sequence). V lost 3 bases, J lost 9 bases, and 8 bases stayed unmatched. CDR3 DNA: TGTGCCAGCAGCCAGGGACAGCGCCCTACTTCACCCCTCCACTTT. Protein: CASSQGQRPTSPLHF.

In this sample, this clone turned up once. The J gene is TRBJ1-1, the V gene TRBV5-1; perhaps TRBD1 as D (5 bases). Germline V lookup: CDR1 SGHRS, CDR2 YFSETQ. The CDR3 is 15 amino acids. Between the trimmed V and J ends, which lost 0 bases and 1 base, there was a span of 10 bases. As DNA, the CDR3 is TGCGCCAGCAGCTTGGGGGGCGCAGGGAACACTGAAGCTTTCTTT. Its translation is CASSLGGAGNTEAFF.

The chain joins TRBV18 to TRBJ1-2; tentative D call: TRBD1 (6 bases). CDR1 KGHSH and CDR2 LQKENI come from the germline V gene. The ends were cut back, 5 bases at V and 3 bases at J, with 19 bases in the middle. The CDR3 is 16 amino acids. The CDR3 bases are TGTGCCAGCTCATTAGACAGGCTTCGCCTCCACTATGGCTACACCTTC. Encoded protein: CASSLDRLRLHYGYTF.

A single count supports this clone. V and J are TRBV30 and TRBJ2-1; 7 positions match TRBD1. Germline values: CDR1 GTSNPN, CDR2 SVGIG (reference sequence). The CDR3 runs to 11 residues. Unmatched junction bases numbered 2, after V lost 8 bases and J lost 4 bases. The CDR3 DNA reads TGTGCCCTCAGGGGGTACAATGAGCAGTTCTTC. It yields the protein CALRGYNEQFF.

This clone came up once. The rearrangement uses TRBV20-1 and TRBJ2-5, with D possibly TRBD1 on 6 matching bases. CDR1 is DFQATT and CDR2 is SNEGSKA in the germline V gene (reference sequence). The CDR3 consists of 12 residues. V lost 3 bases, J lost 5 bases, and 10 bases lay in between. The CDR3 nucleotides are TGCAGTGCTAGTCAAGGGGGTGAGACCCAGTACTTC. Amino acid sequence: CSASQGGETQYF.

This chain links TRBV7-9 with TRBJ2-5, with 8 bases matching TRBD2. The CDR3 sequence is 15 residues long. V shed 6 bases, J shed 5 bases, and the junction held 11 bases outside the gene matches. Germline lookup yields CDR1 SEHNR and CDR2 FQNEAQ (reference sequence). The CDR3 DNA sequence: TGTGCCAGCAGTCCCGGGGCGGGGGGCTTGGAGACCCAGTACTTC. Protein product: CASSPGAGGLETQYF.

V gene TRBV7-9 combines with J gene TRBJ1-3, with D unresolved. The CDR3 has 12 amino acids. CDR1 SEHNR and CDR2 FQNEAQ come from the germline V gene (reference sequence). V was cut by 7 bases and J by 0 bases, with 4 bases left in between. The CDR3 spells CASILSGNTIYF. The DNA of the CDR3 is TGTGCCAGCATCCTCTCTGGAAACACCATATATTTT.

V is TRBV28 and J is TRBJ2-5; tentatively, D is TRBD2 (6 bases). The CDR3 spans 14 residues. CDR1 is MDHEN, CDR2 SYDVKM, per germline. Between the trimmed V and J ends, which lost 8 bases and 0 bases, there was a span of 13 bases. This CDR3 reads CASVGSGYQETQYF. DNA of the CDR3: TGTGCCAGCGTCGGTAGCGGTTACCAAGAGACCCAGTACTTC.

This clone was observed a single time. The CDR3 bases are TGTGCCTGGAGTAGGAGCGGGGGCTACGAGCAGTACTTC. Translation: CAWSRSGGYEQYF. The chain uses TRBV30 and TRBJ2-7; 8 nucleotides line up with TRBD2. Germline CDR1 is GTSNPN and CDR2 is SVGIG (reference sequence). Trimming took 2 bases from V and 3 from J; bases not matched to a gene: 3. The CDR3 loop spans 13 amino acids.

On this clone itself: Other DNA sequences in the sample encode the same CDR3. The V and J genes are TRBV6-5 and TRBJ1-4; D unclear. Trimming stripped 2 bases from V and 0 bases from J, with 7 bases between. The germline V gene encodes CDR1 MNHEY and CDR2 SVGAGI. CDR3 length: 15 amino acids. This CDR3 is CASSYGSATNEKLFF. The CDR3 region has the DNA TGTGCCAGCAGTTACGGGAGTGCAACTAATGAAAAACTGTTTTTT.

The genes are TRBV28 and TRBJ2-5, with TRBD1 matching 8 bases. The CDR3 runs to 15 residues. V lost 7 bases, J lost 5 bases, and 12 bases stayed unmatched. Germline V gene sequence: CDR1 MDHEN, CDR2 SYDVKM. The CDR3 region is CASNTGGGLIETQYF. CDR3 sequence (DNA): TGTGCCAGCAACACAGGGGGAGGTTTGATCGAGACCCAGTACTTC.

The J gene is TRBJ1-6, the V gene TRBV10-3; TRBD1 matches 7 bases. Germline values: CDR1 ENHRY, CDR2 SYGVKD. After removal of 7 bases from V and 4 bases from J, the junction contained 7 bases not matched to a gene. The CDR3 contains 15 residues. The chain's CDR3 is CAIKGAGQYNSPLHF. The CDR3 DNA reads TGTGCCATCAAGGGGGCGGGACAATATAATTCACCCCTCCACTTT.

The chain combines TRBV5-1 with TRBJ2-5; a weak D match, TRBD2 (5 bases). The V gene lost 5 bases and the J gene lost 0 bases, with 11 bases spanning the gap. The CDR3 has 14 residues. Looked up from germline, CDR1 is SGHRS and CDR2 is YFSETQ. CDR3 DNA sequence: TGCGCCAGCAGTCCGGCGGGTAACCAAGAGACCCAGTACTTC. It translates to CASSPAGNQETQYF.

The rearrangement joins TRBV5-4 to TRBJ1-2, with 8 bases aligning to TRBD1. The CDR3 consists of 15 residues. V lost 2 bases to trimming and J lost 1 base; unmatched junction nucleotides: 4. The germline gives CDR1 SGHNT, CDR2 YYREEE (reference sequence). The CDR3 spells CASSFGQGGNYGYTF. DNA of the CDR3: TGTGCCAGCAGCTTCGGACAGGGCGGTAACTATGGCTACACCTTC.

This chain connects TRBV28 to TRBJ1-5, with D possibly TRBD1 on 6 matching bases. Germline values: CDR1 MDHEN, CDR2 SYDVKM. The CDR3 contains 15 residues. V gave up 7 bases and J gave up 1 base, with 14 bases separating them. The CDR3, as DNA: TGTGCCAGCACCGGGTGGGGGCACAGCAATCAGCCCCAGCATTTT. Its translation is CASTGWGHSNQPQHF.

The CDR3 loop is CAISDNPSLADSYEQYF. In nucleotides, the CDR3 is TGTGCCATCAGTGATAACCCTTCACTAGCGGACTCCTACGAGCAGTACTTC. The V gene is TRBV10-3, the J gene TRBJ2-7; 8 bases are shared with TRBD2. Germline trimming cut 3 bases from V and 0 bases from J; bases unmatched to any gene: 10. The CDR3 is 17 residues long. Per the germline V gene, CDR1 is ENHRY and CDR2 is SYGVKD.

The CDR3 DNA is TGCGCCAGCAGCTTGGTGGGGGCCAGGGAGACCCAGTACTTC. Its protein is CASSLVGARETQYF. The rearrangement links TRBV5-1 to TRBJ2-5, with D tentatively TRBD1 (6 bases). The germline V gene has CDR1 SGHRS and CDR2 YFSETQ. CDR3 size: 14 residues. V dropped 0 bases and J dropped 5 bases, with 11 bases sitting between them.

In DNA, the CDR3 is TGTGCCAGCAGCGTACCGGGAGCAGATACGCAGTATTTT. Its protein is CASSVPGADTQYF. The rearrangement links TRBV9 to TRBJ2-3; weak D call: TRBD2 (6 bases). Trimming left V 1 base short and J 4 bases short, with 7 bases between. The CDR3 consists of 13 residues. Germline CDR1 is SGDLS and CDR2 is YYNGEE.

The chain couples TRBV19 to TRBJ1-4; a possible D gene is TRBD1 (6 bases). The CDR3 is 15 residues long. The germline V and J ends were trimmed by 5 bases and 5 bases, with 15 bases remaining between them. Germline V CDR1 and CDR2: LNHDA, SQIVND (reference sequence). The CDR3 DNA sequence: TGTGCCAGTAGTGGGTGGACAGTATGGAATGAAAAACTGTTTTTT. Amino acid sequence: CASSGWTVWNEKLFF.

The chain couples TRBV5-1 to TRBJ1-1; a possible D gene is TRBD1 (5 bases). This CDR3 region has 15 residues. The V end was cut by 0 bases, the J end by 4 bases, with 13 bases between. Germline V CDR1 and CDR2: SGHRS, YFSETQ. CDR3 in DNA: TGCGCCAGCAGCTTGGCTGCAGGGTTGTCCACTGAAGCTTTCTTT. It translates to CASSLAAGLSTEAFF.

The V gene is TRBV28, the J gene TRBJ2-2, with D possibly TRBD1 on 6 matching bases. V dropped 7 bases and J dropped 4 bases, with 13 bases sitting between them. The CDR3 runs to 14 residues. Germline CDR1 reads MDHEN; CDR2 reads SYDVKM. The CDR3 here is CASIPGHSTGELFF. Written as DNA, the CDR3 is TGTGCCAGCATCCCGGGACATTCCACCGGGGAGCTGTTTTTT.

V usage is TRBV10-3 and J usage is TRBJ2-1; TRBD2 aligns across 11 bases. Losses at the gene ends were 8 bases for V and 0 bases for J; bases not matched to a gene: 9. CDR3 length: 17 residues. Germline-derived CDR1 and CDR2 are ENHRY and SYGVKD. In DNA form, the CDR3 reads TGTGCCATCTCGAAGACTAGCGGGGATAACTCCTACAATGAGCAGTTCTTC. This gives the protein CAISKTSGDNSYNEQFF.

Turning to this clone: Other DNA sequences in this sample translate to the same CDR3. The chain uses TRBV19 and TRBJ2-1; 14 bases are shared with TRBD2. The CDR3 covers 14 residues. The germline gives CDR1 LNHDA, CDR2 SQIVND (reference sequence). With 8 bases clipped from V and 7 bases from J, the junction kept 4 bases outside the gene matches. CDR3 residues: CASRLAGGSNEQFF. The CDR3 DNA is TGTGCCAGTCGACTAGCGGGAGGGAGTAATGAGCAGTTCTTC.